This T cell receptor (beta chain) was retrieved from a study of early T cells in non-severe SARS-CoV-2 infection. The sample holds many counts of this clonotype. TCRdb reanalysed the 5' RACE reads using MiXCR and keeps one entry per CDR3 protein. This table holds about 40,000 distinct CDR3 sequences, roughly 4.7% found once. Germline V CDR1 and CDR2: SQVTM, ANQGSEA. The CDR3 is 16 amino acids. V was trimmed by 4 bases and J by 6 bases, leaving 24 bases between them. Source material: whole blood. The source of this sequence is an adult who was a healthcare worker with PCR-confirmed SARS-CoV-2 infection or an uninfected control (not recorded which). The rearrangement joins TRBV29-1 to TRBJ1-1; D is unresolved. This CDR3 is CSVAAFPGSPDSEAFF. CDR3 sequence (DNA): TGCAGCGTTGCTGCCTTTCCCGGGTCACCAGATTCTGAAGCTTTCTTT.